This entry lists 27 T cell receptor beta chains sequenced from one sample in a study of identical twins. TCRdb fed the 5' RACE reads into MiXCR, producing one record per CDR3 protein. Among about 550,000 distinct CDR3 sequences listed, 20% to 25% were seen once. These data were also reused for a study on yellow fever vaccine responses in identical twins.

Material for sequencing was CD4+ T cells sorted from blood. The receptors stem from a young woman in good health.

V is TRBV2 and J is TRBJ2-7, with D perhaps TRBD1 (5 bases). V lost 9 bases and J 1 base, leaving 13 bases between the germline ends. In germline, CDR1 is SNHLY, CDR2 FYNNEI. The CDR3 contains 13 residues. CDR3 bases: TGTGCCAGTACGGACATGGAGTCCTACGAGCAGTACTTC. As protein: CASTDMESYEQYF.

The chain employs TRBV10-1 and TRBJ2-5; D is uncertain. The ends were cut back, 3 bases at V and 5 bases at J, with 10 bases in the middle. Germline CDR1 WNHNN, CDR2 SYGVQD (reference sequence). The CDR3 has 13 residues. The DNA for the CDR3 is TGCGCCAGCAGTGATAACCGACGGGAGACCCAGTACTTC. It translates to CASSDNRRETQYF.

As concerns this clonotype: A much larger clone lies one base from this, so it may be a read error. No conserved phenylalanine or tryptophan is present at the end of the CDR3, so a read error is the likely explanation. The CDR3 sequence is CASSNSGGAYNEQFY. Here the CDR3 DNA reads TGTGCCAGCAGCAATAGCGGGGGGGCCTACAATGAGCAGTTCTAC. V and J are TRBV28 and TRBJ2-1, with 11 positions matching TRBD2. V trimming: 6 bases; J trimming: 2 bases; junction bases outside the gene matches: 3. The CDR3 consists of 15 residues. CDR1 and CDR2 (germline): MDHEN, SYDVKM.

This chain connects TRBV5-1 to TRBJ2-1, with D possibly matching TRBD2 (5 bases). CDR1 and CDR2 from the germline V gene are SGHRS and YFSETQ. CDR3 length: 15 residues. Deletions cut 0 bases from V and 5 bases from J, with 12 bases between. This CDR3 reads CASSLAWRTDNEQFF. In DNA form, the CDR3 reads TGCGCCAGCAGCTTGGCCTGGAGGACTGACAATGAGCAGTTCTTC.

This clonotype is a singleton in its sample. Being one base from a much bigger clone, this may be a read error. The chain joins TRBV12-3 or TRBV12-4 to TRBJ1-2; D ambiguous. V lost 6 bases and J lost 8, with 22 bases in between. The CDR3 runs to 15 residues. The CDR3 region is CASSQTRMRAGGYTF. The CDR3 bases are TGTGCCAGCAGCCAGACCCGGATGAGGGCGGGCGGCTACACCTTC.

J is TRBJ2-1 and V is TRBV6-1, with TRBD2 matching over 8 bases. There are 15 residues in the CDR3. CDR1 MNHNS and CDR2 SASEGT come from the germline V gene. The ends lost 6 bases at V and 6 bases at J; junction bases unmatched: 10. DNA of the CDR3: TGTGCCAGCAGGGCCGGACTAGCAGTACTCAATGAGCAGTTCTTC. Protein sequence: CASRAGLAVLNEQFF.

The chain is built from TRBV20-1 and TRBJ2-5; 11 positions agree with TRBD2. Germline lookup yields CDR1 DFQATT and CDR2 SNEGSKA (reference sequence). The CDR3 runs to 13 residues. Germline trimming cut 5 bases from V and 5 bases from J; bases unmatched to any gene: 4. CDR3 amino acids: CSAPSGGMETQYF. CDR3 bases: TGCAGTGCTCCTAGCGGGGGGATGGAGACCCAGTACTTC.

The chain has TRBV6-5 and TRBJ1-6; no firm D call. The CDR3 has 14 residues. V was trimmed by 2 bases and J by 9 bases, leaving 11 bases between them. Germline V gives CDR1 MNHEY, CDR2 SVGAGI. The CDR3 DNA follows: TGTGCCAGCAGTTACCAGACTGACGTTTCACCCCTCCACTTT. Its protein is CASSYQTDVSPLHF.

The chain carries TRBV2 and TRBJ2-5, with 7 bases that match TRBD2. This CDR3 spans 14 amino acids. Losses at the gene ends were 0 bases for V and 7 bases for J; bases not matched to a gene: 5. CDR1 is SNHLY and CDR2 is FYNNEI in the germline V gene. The CDR3 region has the DNA TGTGCCAGCAGTGAAGCGCTAGCGGAAGGGACCCAGTACTTC. Protein: CASSEALAEGTQYF.

As DNA, the CDR3 is TGTGCCAGCAGCTTACGACAGTACGAGCAGTACTTC. Residues: CASSLRQYEQYF. This chain links TRBV7-9 with TRBJ2-7; TRBD1 is a possible D gene (5 bases). Trimming took 2 bases from V and 4 from J, leaving 6 bases between them. Per the germline V gene, CDR1 is SEHNR and CDR2 is FQNEAQ (reference sequence). The CDR3 has 12 residues.

The V gene is TRBV10-3, the J gene TRBJ2-1; no firm D call. Trimming took 0 bases from V and 10 from J, leaving 7 bases between them. The CDR3 is made up of 12 amino acids. Germline assignment: CDR1 ENHRY and CDR2 SYGVKD. The CDR3 region has the DNA TGTGCCATCAGTGAGTCGACGACAGAGCAGTTCTTC. Amino acids: CAISESTTEQFF.

V usage is TRBV7-6 and J usage is TRBJ2-1; TRBD2 is a possible D gene (6 bases). This CDR3 region has 17 residues. The germline CDR1 and CDR2 sequences are SGHVS and FNYEAQ. V lost 5 bases and J lost 0, with 17 bases in between. In DNA form, the CDR3 reads TGTGCCAGCAGCCGAAGGCGGGGTGCGAGCTCCTACAATGAGCAGTTCTTC. This codes for CASSRRRGASSYNEQFF.

The V and J genes are TRBV3-1 and TRBJ2-7; TRBD1 might be the D (6 bases). Trimming left V 5 bases short and J 0 bases short, with 14 bases between. Per germline, CDR1 LGHDT and CDR2 YNNKEL (reference sequence). The CDR3 runs to 15 residues. The CDR3 coding sequence is TGTGCCAGCAGCTTGGCCTGGGACACCTCCTACGAGCAGTACTTC. Translating gives CASSLAWDTSYEQYF.

This clonotype came up a few times. The chain employs TRBV20-1 and TRBJ2-1; D uncertain. The V and J ends lost 1 base and 8 bases respectively, with 6 bases between them. There are 11 residues in the CDR3. Germline values: CDR1 DFQATT, CDR2 SNEGSKA (reference sequence). The CDR3 region is CSARVRDEQFF. DNA of the CDR3: TGCAGTGCTAGAGTTAGGGATGAGCAGTTCTTC.

This clonotype was seen a few times. V and J are TRBV4-1 and TRBJ2-1; 9 positions agree with TRBD1. This CDR3 region has 16 residues. Germline CDR1 reads MGHRA; CDR2 reads YSYEKL. The V and J ends lost 1 base and 6 bases, in that order; junction bases with no gene match: 7. CDR3 region: CASSQGWDRASNEQFF. CDR3 bases: TGCGCCAGCAGCCAAGGGTGGGACAGGGCCTCCAATGAGCAGTTCTTC.

The chain combines TRBV7-9 with TRBJ1-5; possible D gene TRBD1, 5 bases. Looked up from germline, CDR1 is SEHNR and CDR2 is FQNEAQ (reference sequence). The CDR3 extends over 15 amino acids. V was trimmed by 5 bases and J by 0 bases, leaving 11 bases between them. The CDR3 DNA follows: TGTGCCAGCAGCCGAGGGACGGATAGCAATCAGCCCCAGCATTTT. This codes for CASSRGTDSNQPQHF.

This clonotype was seen a few times. The chain carries TRBV5-1 and TRBJ2-5; 8 bases line up with TRBD2. The length of the CDR3 is 14 residues. Losses at the gene ends were 4 bases for V and 3 bases for J; bases not matched to a gene: 5. The V gene's germline CDR1 is SGHRS and CDR2 YFSETQ. The CDR3 region is CASSVGRVEETQYF. CDR3 coding DNA: TGCGCCAGCAGCGTCGGGAGGGTTGAAGAGACCCAGTACTTC.

V usage is TRBV11-2 and J usage is TRBJ1-1; the D gene is possibly TRBD1 (5 bases). The germline gives CDR1 SGHAT, CDR2 FQNNGV. This CDR3 is built from 14 residues. V gave up 2 bases and J gave up 5 bases, with 12 bases separating them. In DNA form, the CDR3 reads TGTGCCAGCAGCTTAATCCAGGGAGGGACTGAAGCTTTCTTT. Its protein product is CASSLIQGGTEAFF.

As to this clonotype: A junction boundary mismatches the germline segment, possibly from a read error. The chain carries TRBV12-3 or TRBV12-4 and TRBJ2-1; D uncertain. The CDR3 covers 14 residues. For the CDR3, the DNA is TGTGCCAGCATGAATAGCAACAGCTACAATGAGCGGTTCTTC. It translates to CASMNSNSYNERFF.

The chain has TRBV9 and TRBJ2-2; possibly TRBD2 for D (6 bases). The V end was cut by 4 bases, the J end by 2 bases, with 15 bases between. CDR3 length: 16 amino acids. Germline CDR1 SGDLS, CDR2 YYNGEE. The CDR3 bases are TGTGCCAGCAGCCCAACGGGAGTGGTAAACACCGGGGAGCTGTTTTTT. Translating it yields CASSPTGVVNTGELFF.

This clonotype appeared a few times. This rearrangement joins TRBV12-3 or TRBV12-4 to TRBJ1-1; no clear D. The CDR3 is 13 residues long. Trimming took 8 bases from V and 4 from J, leaving 14 bases between them. CDR3 nucleotides: TGTGCCAGCGCTCCAAGGGTCCGCACTGAAGCTTTCTTT. This gives the protein CASAPRVRTEAFF.

CDR3 nucleotide sequence: TGTGCCAGCAGCCAAGTAGAGGGGCTACAGAACTATGGCTACACCTTC. Protein product: CASSQVEGLQNYGYTF. This chain links TRBV4-2 with TRBJ1-2; a weak D match, TRBD1 (5 bases). The CDR3 spans 16 residues. CDR1 is LGHNA, CDR2 YNFKEQ, per germline. The germline V and J ends were trimmed by 1 base and 2 bases, with 14 bases remaining between them.

The chain has TRBV20-1 and TRBJ2-7; 7 bases map to TRBD2. V shed 6 bases and J 6 bases; nucleotides not matched to a gene: 8. Per the germline V gene, CDR1 is DFQATT and CDR2 is SNEGSKA (reference sequence). This CDR3 spans 12 amino acids. CDR3 loop: CSARGDLGEQYF. The CDR3, as DNA: TGCAGTGCCCGGGGGGATCTAGGCGAGCAGTACTTC.

This chain connects TRBV5-1 to TRBJ1-1; D is possibly TRBD1 (6 bases). Germline lookup yields CDR1 SGHRS and CDR2 YFSETQ. The ends were cut back, 0 bases at V and 0 bases at J, with 12 bases in the middle. This CDR3 has 16 residues. CDR3 residues: CASSLGEAGVNTEAFF. The DNA of the CDR3 is TGCGCCAGCAGCTTGGGGGAGGCAGGGGTGAACACTGAAGCTTTCTTT.

The chain recombines TRBV28 with TRBJ2-3, with 7 bases aligning to TRBD2. Germline trimming cut 8 bases from V and 4 bases from J; bases unmatched to any gene: 18. The CDR3 covers 17 residues. CDR1 is MDHEN, CDR2 SYDVKM, per germline. The CDR3 nucleotides read TGTGCCAGCTCCAAATGGGGGGGGAGGGCCCTCGCAGATACGCAGTATTTT. Protein sequence: CASSKWGGRALADTQYF.

This clonotype showed up just a few times. The CDR3 nucleotides are TGTGCTAGCTCCCGCAGCAGGGTGACGACTGAAAAACTGTTTTTT. Translation: CASSRSRVTTEKLFF. The gene calls are TRBV12-5 and TRBJ1-4, with TRBD1 as a possible D gene (5 bases). The CDR3 totals 15 residues. The V and J ends lost 9 bases and 7 bases respectively, with 21 bases between them. The germline V gene encodes CDR1 LGHNT and CDR2 FRNRAP. Looking up the rest from reference TRBV12-5 and TRBJ1-4 gives the full variable domain: DARVTQTPRHKVTEMGQEVTMRCQPILGHNTVFWYRQTMMQGLELLAYFRNRAPLDDSGMPKDRFSAEMPDATLATLKIQPSEPRDSAVYFCASSRSRVTTEKLFFGSGTQLSVL.

This clonotype was detected a few times. The V call is TRBV10-3, the J call TRBJ2-1, with 7 bases identical to TRBD1. The CDR3 is 15 amino acids. The germline CDR1 and CDR2 sequences are ENHRY and SYGVKD. Unmatched junction bases numbered 13, after V lost 6 bases and J lost 8 bases. CDR3 sequence reads: CAIRGTVEATDEQFF. As DNA, the CDR3 is TGTGCCATCAGAGGGACAGTAGAGGCTACTGATGAGCAGTTCTTC.